The 18 T cell receptor beta chains given below trace back to one sample, sequenced in a study of control samples from healthy donors and cancer patients. Sequenced by immunoSEQ multiplex PCR; TCRdb stores in-frame clones only, minus some. The data contain 55,000 to 85,000 clones, around 87% of them singletons. Source material: PBMCs. These receptors originate from a woman aged 45-59 years with head and neck cancer.

CDR3 loop: CASVGGETQYF. The CDR3, as DNA: TGTGCCAGCGTGGGTGGAGAGACCCAGTACTTC. The chain employs TRBV19 and TRBJ2-5, with D unresolved. The CDR3 is 11 residues long. V was trimmed by 9 bases and J by 4 bases, leaving 9 bases between them. CDR1 LNHDA and CDR2 SQIVND come from the germline V gene (reference sequence).

This sequence joins TRBV3-1 (or the pseudogene TRBV3-2) and TRBJ2-6, with a possible D match to TRBD2 (7 bases). V was trimmed by 1 base and J by 3 bases, leaving 13 bases between them. Germline V gives CDR1 LGHDT, CDR2 YNNKEL (reference sequence). This CDR3 is built from 17 residues. CDR3 DNA: TGTGCCAGCAGCCAAGTGAGGGGGGGGCTTGGGGCCAACGTCCTGACTTTC. Its protein is CASSQVRGGLGANVLTF.

The chain joins TRBV5-4 to TRBJ2-1; 8 bases agree with TRBD2. The CDR3 loop spans 15 amino acids. With V trimmed by 0 bases and J by 3 bases, 2 bases remained unmatched. Germline V gives CDR1 SGHNT, CDR2 YYREEE (reference sequence). The CDR3 sequence is CASSLEAGGYNEQFF. The DNA for the CDR3 is TGTGCCAGCAGCTTGGAGGCGGGGGGCTACAATGAGCAGTTCTTC.

This rearrangement joins TRBV28 to TRBJ2-3; possibly TRBD1 for D (5 bases). The CDR3 covers 15 residues. Trimming stripped 6 bases from V and 2 bases from J, with 15 bases between. CDR1 MDHEN and CDR2 SYDVKM come from the germline V gene. The chain's CDR3 is CASSQGRVDTDTQYF. As DNA, the CDR3 is TGTGCCAGCAGCCAGGGCCGGGTGGACACAGATACGCAGTATTTT.

To note about this clone: Other DNA sequences in the same sample also yield this CDR3. J is TRBJ1-1 and V is TRBV5-1; 10 nucleotides line up with TRBD1. Germline trimming cut 0 bases from V and 4 bases from J; bases unmatched to any gene: 3. The CDR3 length is 15 residues. Germline V CDR1 and CDR2: SGHRS, YFSETQ. This CDR3 is CASSLEGQGITEAFF. The CDR3 DNA follows: TGCGCCAGCAGCTTGGAGGGACAGGGGATCACTGAAGCTTTCTTT. The complete variable domain, with remaining parts taken from reference TRBV5-1 and TRBJ1-1, reads KAGVTQTPRYLIKTRGQQVTLSCSPISGHRSVSWYQQTPGQGLQFLFEYFSETQRNKGNFPGRFSGRQFSNSRSEMNVSTLELGDSALYLCASSLEGQGITEAFFGQGTRLTVV.

The V call is TRBV4-3, the J call TRBJ1-1; no definite D call. Germline V gene lookup returns CDR1 LGHNA and CDR2 YSLEER. The CDR3 length is 13 residues. Trimming shortened V by 0 bases and J by 2 bases, and 4 bases separated the two germline ends. This CDR3 is CASSQDGNTEAFF. Here the CDR3 DNA reads TGCGCCAGCAGCCAAGATGGCAACACTGAAGCTTTCTTT.

This chain connects TRBV5-1 to TRBJ1-4; TRBD1 might be the D (5 bases). V was cut by 4 bases and J by 8 bases, with 21 bases left in between. From germline, CDR1 is SGHRS and CDR2 YFSETQ. CDR3 length equals 16 residues. The CDR3 loop reads CASSPETVLEREKLFF. Written as DNA, the CDR3 is TGCGCCAGCAGCCCCGAGACAGTCCTTGAGCGGGAAAAACTGTTTTTT.

The chain has TRBV29-1 and TRBJ2-1; 10 nucleotides agree with TRBD2. The trim removed 3 bases at V and 8 bases at J, leaving 10 bases unmatched. CDR3 length: 15 amino acids. Germline values: CDR1 SQVTM, CDR2 ANQGSEA. Written as DNA, the CDR3 is TGCAGCGTTGAGAGCGGGGGGGCCTTATTCGATGAGCAGTTCTTC. Its translation: CSVESGGALFDEQFF.

The rearrangement links TRBV5-1 to TRBJ2-3; 9 nucleotides agree with TRBD1. CDR3 length: 17 residues. V gave up 0 bases and J gave up 1 base; unmatched junction bases: 6. Germline-derived CDR1 and CDR2 are SGHRS and YFSETQ. The CDR3 sequence: CASSLAGTGLGTDTQYF. CDR3 coding DNA: TGCGCCAGCAGCTTGGCCGGGACAGGGCTAGGCACAGATACGCAGTATTTT.

The V gene is TRBV10-1, the J gene TRBJ1-2; 10 positions agree with TRBD1. This CDR3 is built from 13 residues. Looked up from germline, CDR1 is WNHNN and CDR2 is SYGVQD (reference sequence). J gave up 8 bases and V 6 bases, and 6 bases lay outside the gene matches. This chain's CDR3 is CASSPTGGRGYTF. DNA for the CDR3: TGCGCCAGCAGCCCGACAGGGGGCCGAGGCTACACCTTC.

This clone was found a few times. The rearrangement uses TRBV7-3 and TRBJ1-2; D is ambiguous. Germline CDR1 and CDR2: SGHTA and FQGTGA. Trimming stripped 5 bases from V and 0 bases from J, with 22 bases between. The CDR3 runs to 18 residues. CDR3: CASSLNGGRLGANYGYTF. In DNA form, the CDR3 reads TGTGCCAGCAGCCTAAATGGCGGCCGATTGGGAGCTAACTATGGCTACACCTTC.

The rearrangement joins TRBV28 to TRBJ1-1; D is ambiguous. CDR1 is MDHEN, CDR2 SYDVKM, per germline. V lost 7 bases and J 8 bases, leaving 11 bases between the germline ends. The CDR3 runs 11 residues. CDR3: CASKADPEAFF. CDR3 DNA: TGTGCCAGCAAAGCCGACCCCGAAGCTTTCTTT.

V usage is TRBV27 and J usage is TRBJ1-6; D gene unclear. Trimming cost V 4 bases and J 2 bases, with 6 bases left between them. CDR1 is MNHEY and CDR2 is SMNVEV in the germline V gene (reference sequence). The CDR3 covers 14 residues. This CDR3 is CASSSRAYNSPLHF. The CDR3 region has the DNA TGTGCCAGCAGTTCCAGAGCCTATAATTCACCCCTCCACTTT.

The V call is TRBV20-1, the J call TRBJ2-7; TRBD1 matches 9 bases. The CDR3 is made up of 14 amino acids. With 3 bases clipped from V and 5 bases from J, the junction kept 8 bases outside the gene matches. Germline V gene sequence: CDR1 DFQATT, CDR2 SNEGSKA (reference sequence). DNA for the CDR3: TGCAGTGCTAGTCTTGGACAGGGGATAGACGAGCAGTACTTC. This gives the protein CSASLGQGIDEQYF.

Worth noting for this clone: The junction and the germline gene differ at one end; a read error may be behind it. The chain uses TRBV4-3 and TRBJ2-1; 7 bases are shared with TRBD2. This CDR3 spans 15 amino acids. Germline CDR1 and CDR2: LGHNA and YSLEER. As DNA, the CDR3 is TGCGCCAGCAGCCAAGGCGGGGGTTCCTTCAATGAGCAGTTCTTC. Translating it yields CASSQGGGSFNEQFF.

The sample holds one count of this clone. The chain combines TRBV4-3 with TRBJ1-4, with 7 bases matching TRBD1. CDR3 length: 18 residues. CDR1 and CDR2 (germline): LGHNA, YSLEER. Unmatched junction bases numbered 9, after V lost 0 bases and J lost 2 bases. CDR3: CASSQDSSLQGTNEKLFF. The CDR3 nucleotides read TGCGCCAGCAGCCAAGACTCCTCCTTACAGGGGACTAATGAAAAACTGTTTTTT.

As concerns this clone: In the same sample, other DNA sequences code for this CDR3. The chain employs TRBV3-1 (or the pseudogene TRBV3-2) and TRBJ1-3; D uncertain. The CDR3 loop spans 12 amino acids. Germline CDR1 is LGHDT and CDR2 is YNNKEL (reference sequence). V dropped 1 base and J dropped 4 bases, with 2 bases sitting between them. For the CDR3, the DNA is TGTGCCAGCAGCCAAGCGGGAAACACCATATATTTT. Its translation is CASSQAGNTIYF.

The chain recombines TRBV11-2 with TRBJ1-2; 9 positions match TRBD1. The V segment lost 5 bases and the J segment 1 base; nucleotides outside the gene matches: 5. The CDR3 runs to 15 residues. Per the germline V gene, CDR1 is SGHAT and CDR2 is FQNNGV. CDR3 nucleotides: TGTGCCAGCAGCCAAGACAGGGGGAGTAACTATGGCTACACCTTC. Translating gives CASSQDRGSNYGYTF.